Listed here are 4 T cell receptor beta chains from one sample, sequenced in a study of T cell responses to AZD1222 COVID-19 vaccine. Generated by immunoSEQ multiplex PCR, the TCRdb table keeps only in-frame clones and is missing some. Seen here are over 90,000 clones, 80% to 90% observed once, and the top ten hold 20% to 25%. The specimen comprised peripheral blood, sampled on day 0 of AZD1222 vaccination. These receptors were taken from an adult in good health.

The chain links TRBV6-5 to TRBJ2-1, with 8 bases that match TRBD2. J gave up 3 bases and V 7 bases, and 2 bases lay outside the gene matches. This CDR3 contains 13 residues. CDR1 and CDR2 (germline): MNHEY, SVGAGI. This CDR3 reads CASKGTSYNEQFF. DNA of the CDR3: TGTGCCAGCAAAGGGACTAGCTACAATGAGCAGTTCTTC.

This clone was detected once. The CDR3 spells CASSVAQGAFYGYTF. Written as DNA, the CDR3 is TGTGCCAGCAGCGTAGCCCAGGGGGCCTTCTATGGCTACACCTTC. This chain links TRBV9 with TRBJ1-2; TRBD1 agrees at 8 bases. The CDR3 sequence is 15 residues long. V trimming: 0 bases; J trimming: 4 bases; junction bases outside the gene matches: 5. CDR1 and CDR2 from the germline V gene are SGDLS and YYNGEE. Full variable domain (missing parts from reference TRBV9 and TRBJ1-2): DSGVTQTPKHLITATGQRVTLRCSPRSGDLSVYWYQQSLDQGLQFLIQYYNGEERAKGNILERFSAQQFPDLHSELNLSSLELGDSALYFCASSVAQGAFYGYTFGSGTRLTVV.

The rearrangement links TRBV5-1 to TRBJ2-7, with TRBD1 identical over 10 bases. The germline gives CDR1 SGHRS, CDR2 YFSETQ. This CDR3 is 19 amino acids long. Losses at the gene ends were 3 bases for V and 0 bases for J; bases not matched to a gene: 15. The CDR3, as DNA: TGCGCCAGCAGCTCCTCCGGGACAGGGGCCCAGTACAGCTCCTACGAGCAGTACTTC. This encodes CASSSSGTGAQYSSYEQYF.

V is TRBV5-1 and J is TRBJ2-1; D gene ambiguous. CDR1 is SGHRS, CDR2 YFSETQ, per germline. Trimming removed 4 bases from V and 6 bases from J, with 8 bases in between. The CDR3 totals 12 residues. The chain's CDR3 is CASSPVGNEQFF. The DNA of the CDR3 is TGCGCCAGCAGCCCGGTAGGCAATGAGCAGTTCTTC. Together with reference TRBV5-1 and TRBJ2-1, the CDR3 gives the full variable domain: KAGVTQTPRYLIKTRGQQVTLSCSPISGHRSVSWYQQTPGQGLQFLFEYFSETQRNKGNFPGRFSGRQFSNSRSEMNVSTLELGDSALYLCASSPVGNEQFFGPGTRLTVL.